This TCR beta chain stems from a study of cytomegalovirus exposure and HLA in healthy donors. Of note for this clone: An end of the junction does not agree with germline; a read error may underlie this.

The CDR3 is 13 amino acids. In germline, CDR1 is SNHLY, CDR2 FYNNEI. The primer mix had 60 Vbeta and 13 Jbeta primers. Produced via immunoSEQ multiplex PCR; TCRdb's table is partial and in-frame only. The sample records 45,000 to 70,000 clones, around four fifths being singletons. Sequences were obtained from PBMCs. J is TRBJ1-1 and V is TRBV2; D gene uncertain. The sequence came from a young man in good health and CMV-seronegative. The CDR3 bases are TGTGCCAGCAGTGAGGGAGGAAGGACTGGAGCTTTCTTT. Amino acids: CASSEGGRTGAFF.